Each of the 11 T cell receptor beta chains below was sequenced from the same sample in a study of siplizumab effects on memory and regulatory T cells. Using immunoSEQ multiplex PCR, the repertoire was profiled, and TCRdb retains in-frame clones only, with some absent. Found here are approximately 100,000 clones, just under 95% of them singletons; the top ten hold over 0.15%. The sequenced sample consisted of non-Treg CD4+ T cells sorted from blood. These receptors were obtained from a human donor in good health.

The CDR3 sequence is CASSLDGSNQPQHF. In nucleotides, the CDR3 is TGTGCCAGCAGCTTGGACGGTAGCAATCAGCCCCAGCATTTT. V gene TRBV7-2 combines with J gene TRBJ1-5; D gene ambiguous. V dropped 3 bases and J dropped 0 bases, with 6 bases sitting between them. Germline CDR1 SGHTA, CDR2 FQGNSA. The CDR3 sequence is 14 residues long.

The J gene is TRBJ2-7, the V gene TRBV19, with D perhaps matching TRBD1 (5 bases). The length of the CDR3 is 12 residues. The germline V gene has CDR1 LNHDA and CDR2 SQIVND (reference sequence). V was shortened by 4 bases and J by 5 bases, with 9 bases between the two germline ends. The CDR3 reads CASSRGWDEQYF. CDR3 in DNA: TGTGCCAGTAGTAGGGGCTGGGACGAGCAGTACTTC. Filled out from reference TRBV19 and TRBJ2-7, the complete variable domain reads DGGITQSPKYLFRKEGQNVTLSCEQNLNHDAMYWYRQDPGQGLRLIYYSQIVNDFQKGDIAEGYSVSREKKESFPLTVTSAQKNPTAFYLCASSRGWDEQYFGPGTRLTVT.

The V call is TRBV19, the J call TRBJ2-7; 11 bases are shared with TRBD2. The CDR3 totals 17 residues. Germline CDR1 is LNHDA and CDR2 is SQIVND (reference sequence). Germline trimming cut 9 bases from V and 3 bases from J; bases unmatched to any gene: 16. CDR3 residues: CARTSTSGGPDRYEQYF. The CDR3 nucleotides are TGTGCCAGGACTTCAACTAGCGGGGGACCCGACCGCTACGAGCAGTACTTC.

The chain joins TRBV2 to TRBJ1-1; 7 bases fit TRBD1. Trimming at V came to 1 base and at J to 4 bases, leaving 6 bases not matched to a gene. The CDR3 length is 15 residues. Germline V gives CDR1 SNHLY, CDR2 FYNNEI. The CDR3 loop reads CASSEDPGGRTEAFF. For the CDR3, the DNA is TGTGCCAGCAGTGAAGACCCAGGGGGGCGCACTGAAGCTTTCTTT.

DNA for the CDR3: TGTGCCAGTTATTATAATCCCTCCGGGAACACTATTTATGGCTACACCTTC. Translating gives CASYYNPSGNTIYGYTF. The chain joins TRBV28 to TRBJ1-2; D unclear. This CDR3 has 17 residues. V was shortened by 9 bases and J by 5 bases, with 28 bases between the two germline ends. Germline V gene lookup returns CDR1 MDHEN and CDR2 SYDVKM.

A note on this clone: Other DNA sequences in this specimen translate into the identical CDR3. The gene calls are TRBV11-2 and TRBJ1-1; no reliable D call. This CDR3 spans 11 amino acids. V was trimmed by 1 base and J by 5 bases, leaving 2 bases between them. CDR1 is SGHAT and CDR2 is FQNNGV in the germline V gene. The CDR3 sequence: CASSLVTEAFF. In DNA form, the CDR3 reads TGTGCCAGCAGCTTAGTGACTGAAGCTTTCTTT. The full variable domain, rest sourced from reference TRBV11-2 and TRBJ1-1, is EAGVAQSPRYKIIEKRQSVAFWCNPISGHATLYWYQQILGQGPKLLIQFQNNGVVDDSQLPKDRFSAERLKGVDSTLKIQPAKLEDSAVYLCASSLVTEAFFGQGTRLTVV.

The rearrangement uses TRBV7-9 and TRBJ2-2; 11 bases match TRBD1. With 3 bases clipped from V and 5 bases from J, the junction kept 2 bases outside the gene matches. This CDR3 comprises 15 residues. Germline CDR1 reads SEHNR; CDR2 reads FQNEAQ (reference sequence). The CDR3 DNA is TGTGCCAGCAGCTTTCGGGACAGGGGGACCGGGGAGCTGTTTTTT. It yields the protein CASSFRDRGTGELFF. The variable domain in full, with the rest retrieved from reference TRBV7-9 and TRBJ2-2, is DTGVSQNPRHKITKRGQNVTFRCDPISEHNRLYWYRQTLGQGPEFLTYFQNEAQLEKSRLLSDRFSAERPKGSFSTLEIQRTEQGDSAMYLCASSFRDRGTGELFFGEGSRLTVL.

This chain joins TRBV6-1 and TRBJ2-3; no definite D call. The CDR3 has 13 amino acids. V shed 10 bases and J shed 1 base, with 12 bases lying between them. Germline loops: CDR1 MNHNS, CDR2 SASEGT. CDR3 amino acids: CATLRGGTDTQYF. The CDR3, as DNA: TGTGCCACCCTGCGTGGGGGCACAGATACGCAGTATTTT.

The genes are TRBV5-5 and TRBJ1-2; D not certain. The germline gives CDR1 SGHKS, CDR2 YYEKEE (reference sequence). This CDR3 region has 14 residues. The V end lost 0 bases, the J end lost 4 bases, and 10 bases lay between the germline ends. The CDR3 here is CASSLAPMSYGYTF. The CDR3 nucleotides are TGTGCCAGCAGCTTGGCCCCAATGTCCTATGGCTACACCTTC.

This sequence joins TRBV5-4 and TRBJ2-5; 8 bases are a match to TRBD1. After removal of 4 bases from V and 5 bases from J, the junction contained 10 bases not matched to a gene. Germline V gene sequence: CDR1 SGHNT, CDR2 YYREEE (reference sequence). The CDR3 runs to 15 residues. The chain's CDR3 is CASSVRQGWGETQYF. CDR3 bases: TGTGCCAGCAGCGTAAGACAGGGGTGGGGGGAGACCCAGTACTTC.

The chain carries TRBV5-1 and TRBJ2-6; D is unclear. This CDR3 is 15 amino acids long. Germline CDR1 and CDR2: SGHRS and YFSETQ. With 0 bases removed from V and 0 bases from J, the gap between germline ends came to 4 bases. As DNA, the CDR3 is TGCGCCAGCAGCTTGGGTACCTCTGGGGCCAACGTCCTGACTTTC. Encoded protein: CASSLGTSGANVLTF.